What follows are 10 T cell receptor beta chains derived from one specimen sequenced in a study of T cell changes during pregnancy in multiple sclerosis. Sequencing was performed with immunoSEQ multiplex PCR; in TCRdb, only in-frame clones are kept and a portion is missing. Seen here are over 55,000 clones, under 90% observed once, and the top ten hold 9.5%. The sequencing here drew on peripheral blood, taken after pregnancy. The receptor set was obtained from a female donor in good health, enrolled as a control in a pregnancy study.

The chain joins TRBV27 to TRBJ2-3; 13 positions agree with TRBD2. The CDR3 runs 17 residues. The V gene end was trimmed by 3 bases and the J gene end by 2 bases; junction bases not matched to a gene: 5. Germline assignment: CDR1 MNHEY and CDR2 SMNVEV (reference sequence). The CDR3 nucleotides are TGTGCCAGCAGTTTCTCCGGGACTAGCGGGAACACAGATACGCAGTATTTT. Translation: CASSFSGTSGNTDTQYF.

This clone was recorded a few times. At one end the junction does not follow the germline gene, possibly because of a read error. The genes are TRBV7-7 and TRBJ2-5; 7 bases fit TRBD2. Germline values: CDR1 SSHAT, CDR2 FNYEAQ (reference sequence). This CDR3 region has 15 residues. CDR3 nucleotides: TGTGCTAGCAGCTTAGGTGCTAGCGGACAAGAGACCCAGTACTTC. It yields the protein CASSLGASGQETQYF.

The genes are TRBV27 and TRBJ2-7; TRBD2 is a possible D gene (5 bases). Germline V gene sequence: CDR1 MNHEY, CDR2 SMNVEV (reference sequence). The CDR3 runs 15 residues. The ends were cut back, 3 bases at V and 6 bases at J, with 18 bases in the middle. CDR3 in DNA: TGTGCCAGCAGTTTTAACACGGGCGGTGAGGGCGAGCAGTACTTC. This gives the protein CASSFNTGGEGEQYF.

The chain employs TRBV5-1 and TRBJ1-1, with TRBD1 matching over 7 bases. The CDR3 length is 18 residues. The germline V gene encodes CDR1 SGHRS and CDR2 YFSETQ. J lost 2 bases, V lost 6 bases, and 19 bases had no gene match. The CDR3 region has the DNA TGCGCCAGCAAAACGGGGTTGGGCAGGGGGAGCCTTAACACTGAAGCTTTCTTT. This translates into CASKTGLGRGSLNTEAFF.

J is TRBJ2-1 and V is TRBV7-8, with 8 bases identical to TRBD1. This CDR3 is built from 14 residues. Germline lookup yields CDR1 SGHVS and CDR2 FQNEAQ. Trimming removed 7 bases from V and 6 bases from J; junction bases left unmatched: 8. CDR3 protein: CASTPLQGANEQFF. For the CDR3, the DNA is TGTGCCAGCACCCCCTTGCAGGGGGCCAATGAGCAGTTCTTC.

J is TRBJ1-2 and V is TRBV18; D may be TRBD1 (6 bases). The V gene's germline CDR1 is KGHSH and CDR2 LQKENI. Trimming removed 0 bases from V and 2 bases from J, with 16 bases in between. The CDR3 spans 17 residues. CDR3 nucleotides: TGTGCCAGCTCACCACCGAGGTCAACAGGGATAAACTATGGCTACACCTTC. Translation: CASSPPRSTGINYGYTF.

J is TRBJ1-1 and V is TRBV25-1, with 8 bases lining up with TRBD1. Germline assignment: CDR1 MGHDK and CDR2 SYGVNS. Losses at the gene ends were 4 bases for V and 1 base for J; bases not matched to a gene: 14. This CDR3 contains 18 residues. Here the CDR3 DNA reads TGTGCCAGCAGTGCTCTCTTAGGACAGGGTGTACAGAACACTGAAGCTTTCTTT. Translation: CASSALLGQGVQNTEAFF.

This chain uses TRBV7-7 with TRBJ2-5; possibly TRBD2 for D (5 bases). CDR1 and CDR2 (germline): SSHAT, FNYEAQ (reference sequence). This CDR3 comprises 16 residues. Trimming pared 0 bases from V and 4 bases from J, leaving 15 bases between. The CDR3 loop is CASSLASGVLGETQYF. CDR3 coding DNA: TGTGCCAGCAGCTTAGCGTCCGGGGTCTTAGGAGAGACCCAGTACTTC. The variable domain in full, with the rest retrieved from reference TRBV7-7 and TRBJ2-5, is GAGVSQSPRYKVTKRGQDVTLRCDPISSHATLYWYQQALGQGPEFLTYFNYEAQPDKSGLPSDRFSAERPEGSISTLTIQRTEQRDSAMYRCASSLASGVLGETQYFGPGTRLLVL.

CDR3 protein: CASSETGVHEQYF. The CDR3, as DNA: TGTGCCAGCAGTGAGACAGGGGTCCACGAGCAGTACTTC. The J gene is TRBJ2-7, the V gene TRBV11-2; 8 bases are shared with TRBD1. The germline V gene encodes CDR1 SGHAT and CDR2 FQNNGV. The CDR3 loop spans 13 amino acids. V lost 6 bases, J lost 5 bases, and 6 bases stayed unmatched.

The V call is TRBV19, the J call TRBJ2-5, with a possible D match to TRBD2 (6 bases). With 5 bases removed from V and 3 bases from J, the gap between germline ends came to 13 bases. CDR1 and CDR2 from the germline V gene are LNHDA and SQIVND (reference sequence). The CDR3 is 14 amino acids. CDR3 bases: TGTGCCAGTAGTCCTCGGACTAAAAAAGAGACCCAGTACTTC. Translating it yields CASSPRTKKETQYF.